This TCR beta chain was captured in a study of cytomegalovirus exposure and HLA in healthy donors. Study-level information: Researchers found that roughly 81% of 350 to 500 genotyped donors fell within the Caucasian-associated ancestry cluster. Whole-study results and caveats: Common viral pathogens (according to a later analysis) appeared linked to several of the most significant clusters.

Trimming took off 5 bases at V and 1 base at J, with 8 bases between the two ends. CDR1 and CDR2 (germline): WNHNN, SYGVQD (reference sequence). The CDR3 covers 13 residues. PCR primers comprised 60 Vbeta and 13 Jbeta primers. Sequencing was performed with immunoSEQ multiplex PCR; in TCRdb, only in-frame clones are kept and a portion is missing. Here the sample spans around 71,000 clones, approximately 70% being singletons. For this clone: Its antigen is currently unknown.

The V call is TRBV10-1, the J call TRBJ1-1, with D possibly being TRBD1 (5 bases). The specimen sequenced was PBMCs. This receptor was obtained from a male donor in good health and CMV-seropositive. The CDR3 DNA reads as TGCGCCAGCAGTCGCGGGGGGAACACTGAAGCTTTCTTT. This sequence encodes CASSRGGNTEAFF.